A single sample gave rise to the 32 T cell receptor beta chains below, sequenced in a study of blood T cell repertoires in COVID-19. The data were produced by immunoSEQ multiplex PCR, yet TCRdb's version contains in-frame clones alone and is incomplete. The repertoire includes around 240,000 clones, roughly nine tenths of them detected once, and roughly 1.2% sits in the top ten. The sample consisted of PBMCs or T cells enriched from blood (not recorded which). The receptors here all came from a human donor in a cohort exposed to, infected with or recovered from COVID-19 (not recorded which). The donor label of this sample is uncertain.

The chain is built from TRBV5-5 and TRBJ1-2; D call uncertain. The CDR3 sequence is 15 residues long. V shed 3 bases and J shed 4 bases, with 16 bases lying between them. CDR1 and CDR2 (germline): SGHKS, YYEKEE (reference sequence). The CDR3 DNA sequence: TGTGCCAGCAGCTCGGCCTCCGAGGATTTCTATGGCTACACCTTC. Its translation is CASSSASEDFYGYTF.

This clone was seen more than once but under ten times. The V call is TRBV11-2, the J call TRBJ1-4; 8 nucleotides match TRBD1. Looked up from germline, CDR1 is SGHAT and CDR2 is FQNNGV. The CDR3 is made up of 14 amino acids. With V trimmed by 5 bases and J by 5 bases, 4 bases remained unmatched. CDR3 sequence: CASSLGQANEKLFF. The DNA of the CDR3 is TGTGCCAGCAGCCTGGGACAGGCAAATGAAAAACTGTTTTTT.

J is TRBJ1-4 and V is TRBV5-4; D is unclear. Germline loops: CDR1 SGHNT, CDR2 YYREEE (reference sequence). This CDR3 contains 15 residues. The V and J ends lost 4 bases and 2 bases respectively, with 12 bases between them. The CDR3 DNA reads as TGTGCCAGCAGCCCAGGTAGTGGGACTAATGAAAAACTGTTTTTT. The encoded protein is CASSPGSGTNEKLFF.

The V and J genes are TRBV12-5 and TRBJ1-5; D may be TRBD1 (6 bases). The CDR3 length is 14 residues. V lost 7 bases to trimming and J lost 4 bases, with 14 bases between them. Germline CDR1 LGHNT, CDR2 FRNRAP. The CDR3 DNA reads as TGTGCTAGTGCCTGGGGGGGGCAGAATCAGCCCCAGCATTTT. Protein product: CASAWGGQNQPQHF.

V usage is TRBV19 and J usage is TRBJ1-2; D gene ambiguous. The CDR3 is made up of 12 amino acids. V lost 6 bases and J 8 bases, leaving 13 bases between the germline ends. Germline loops: CDR1 LNHDA, CDR2 SQIVND (reference sequence). This CDR3 reads CASRAYLGGYTF. DNA for the CDR3: TGTGCCAGTAGGGCATATCTCGGGGGCTACACCTTC.

This CDR3 is CASSPRGTGPYEQYF. CDR3 sequence (DNA): TGCGCCAGCAGCCCAAGAGGTACAGGGCCTTACGAGCAGTACTTC. The V call is TRBV4-1, the J call TRBJ2-7, with D maybe TRBD1 (6 bases). Between the trimmed V and J ends, which lost 4 bases and 4 bases, there was a span of 17 bases. Germline V lookup: CDR1 MGHRA, CDR2 YSYEKL. The CDR3 has 15 amino acids.

The chain has TRBV27 and TRBJ1-5, with D possibly matching TRBD1 (5 bases). The CDR3 has 15 amino acids. Germline assignment: CDR1 MNHEY and CDR2 SMNVEV (reference sequence). Trimming cost V 4 bases and J 1 base, with 11 bases left between them. As DNA, the CDR3 is TGTGCCAGCAGTTCCCTTCAGGGAAGCAATCAGCCCCAGCATTTT. Protein product: CASSSLQGSNQPQHF.

V and J are TRBV19 and TRBJ1-3; weak D call: TRBD1 (6 bases). The germline CDR1 and CDR2 sequences are LNHDA and SQIVND (reference sequence). This CDR3 is built from 15 residues. V lost 4 bases and J lost 1, with 11 bases in between. The CDR3 DNA follows: TGTGCCAGTAGTAACTCGGACAGTTCTGGAAACACCATATATTTT. Translation: CASSNSDSSGNTIYF.

V gene TRBV4-1 combines with J gene TRBJ1-1, with D perhaps matching TRBD1 (5 bases). The CDR3 runs 14 residues. The germline CDR1 and CDR2 sequences are MGHRA and YSYEKL. Trimming left V 0 bases short and J 6 bases short, with 11 bases between. The CDR3 nucleotides are TGCGCCAGCAGCCAAGAGGGGGGGTATGCTGAAGCTTTCTTT. Its translation is CASSQEGGYAEAFF.

V gene TRBV10-3 combines with J gene TRBJ2-5; the match to TRBD2 covers 9 bases. The CDR3 length is 15 residues. Germline trimming cut 4 bases from V and 2 bases from J; bases unmatched to any gene: 5. The germline V gene has CDR1 ENHRY and CDR2 SYGVKD. CDR3 DNA sequence: TGTGCCATCAGTGTGGCGGGGGGGTGGCAAGAGACCCAGTACTTC. As protein: CAISVAGGWQETQYF.

The genes are TRBV11-2 and TRBJ2-2, with 8 bases fitting TRBD1. The CDR3 is made up of 15 amino acids. Germline CDR1 SGHAT, CDR2 FQNNGV. Unmatched junction bases numbered 6, after V lost 4 bases and J lost 5 bases. The CDR3 region is CASSWGQVQTGELFF. The CDR3 nucleotides read TGTGCCAGCAGCTGGGGACAGGTTCAAACCGGGGAGCTGTTTTTT.

The rearrangement joins TRBV20-1 to TRBJ1-4; tentatively, D is TRBD1 (5 bases). The germline V and J ends were trimmed by 7 bases and 8 bases, with 11 bases remaining between them. The CDR3 totals 11 residues. Germline CDR1 reads DFQATT; CDR2 reads SNEGSKA (reference sequence). The CDR3 DNA reads as TGCAGTGGCGTGCGGGGGGAAAAACTGTTTTTT. It codes for CSGVRGEKLFF.

The rearrangement uses TRBV20-1 and TRBJ2-3, with D tentatively TRBD2 (5 bases). The CDR3 totals 14 residues. Trimming removed 3 bases from V and 8 bases from J, with 18 bases in between. Germline V CDR1 and CDR2: DFQATT, SNEGSKA (reference sequence). This chain's CDR3 is CSASQDFSARTQYF. The CDR3 DNA reads as TGCAGTGCTAGTCAGGACTTTTCGGCCCGTACGCAGTATTTT.

This sequence joins TRBV11-2 and TRBJ2-3; TRBD1 is a possible D gene (5 bases). The ends were cut back, 5 bases at V and 6 bases at J, with 21 bases in the middle. This CDR3 is built from 16 residues. Per the germline V gene, CDR1 is SGHAT and CDR2 is FQNNGV. The CDR3 DNA reads TGTGCCAGCAGCGGACACCAGGGTACCGGGTCGGATACGCAGTATTTT. This sequence encodes CASSGHQGTGSDTQYF. Drawing the rest from reference TRBV11-2 and TRBJ2-3, the complete variable domain is EAGVAQSPRYKIIEKRQSVAFWCNPISGHATLYWYQQILGQGPKLLIQFQNNGVVDDSQLPKDRFSAERLKGVDSTLKIQPAKLEDSAVYLCASSGHQGTGSDTQYFGPGTRLTVL.

The chain combines TRBV2 with TRBJ2-1; the match to TRBD1 covers 7 bases. This CDR3 contains 14 residues. CDR1 is SNHLY, CDR2 FYNNEI, per germline. The J segment lost 8 bases and the V segment lost 4 bases, leaving 8 bases of the junction unmatched. The CDR3 reads CASSVGTVEDEQFF. In DNA form, the CDR3 reads TGTGCCAGCAGTGTGGGGACAGTGGAGGATGAGCAGTTCTTC. Together with reference TRBV2 and TRBJ2-1, the CDR3 gives the full variable domain: EPEVTQTPSHQVTQMGQEVILRCVPISNHLYFYWYRQILGQKVEFLVSFYNNEISEKSEIFDDQFSVERPDGSNFTLKIRSTKLEDSAMYFCASSVGTVEDEQFFGPGTRLTVL.

The chain is built from TRBV4-3 and TRBJ1-5; 8 bases fit TRBD1. Germline CDR1 reads LGHNA; CDR2 reads YSLEER. V was pared by 2 bases and J by 5 bases, with 5 bases of the junction left unmatched. The CDR3 has 15 residues. The CDR3 here is CASSQRTGRDQPQHF. The CDR3 nucleotides read TGCGCCAGCAGCCAACGGACAGGGAGGGATCAGCCCCAGCATTTT.

The rearrangement uses TRBV19 and TRBJ2-1; a possible D gene is TRBD1 (5 bases). Germline V gene sequence: CDR1 LNHDA, CDR2 SQIVND (reference sequence). V was trimmed by 4 bases and J by 3 bases, leaving 19 bases between them. The CDR3 runs 17 residues. The CDR3: CASSTQGASLLYNEQFF. CDR3 nucleotide sequence: TGTGCCAGTAGTACACAAGGGGCCAGCCTCCTCTACAATGAGCAGTTCTTC.

The chain couples TRBV2 to TRBJ1-5; D is ambiguous. The CDR3 loop spans 13 amino acids. Trimming removed 1 base at V and 4 bases at J, with 5 bases between. Germline lookup yields CDR1 SNHLY and CDR2 FYNNEI. DNA of the CDR3: TGTGCCAGCAGTGAAGGAGTAAATCAGCCCCAGCATTTT. It translates to CASSEGVNQPQHF.

The V call is TRBV9, the J call TRBJ2-3, with 7 bases matching TRBD2. Germline-derived CDR1 and CDR2 are SGDLS and YYNGEE. The J segment lost 2 bases and the V segment lost 2 bases, leaving 5 bases of the junction unmatched. The CDR3 sequence is 15 residues long. CDR3 DNA: TGTGCCAGCAGCGTTACCGGGGGGAACACAGATACGCAGTATTTT. Translated: CASSVTGGNTDTQYF.

V is TRBV7-9 and J is TRBJ2-7, with D tentatively TRBD2 (6 bases). The CDR3 extends over 15 amino acids. The germline V gene has CDR1 SEHNR and CDR2 FQNEAQ (reference sequence). V was trimmed by 5 bases and J by 0 bases, leaving 14 bases between them. The CDR3: CASSLREWSSYEQYF. The CDR3 bases are TGTGCCAGCAGCCTGCGGGAATGGAGCTCCTACGAGCAGTACTTC.

The chain uses TRBV5-4 and TRBJ1-2; 7 nucleotides match TRBD1. The junction had 6 bases not matched to a gene; V was cut back by 0 bases and J by 4 bases. From germline, CDR1 is SGHNT and CDR2 YYREEE (reference sequence). The CDR3 length is 15 residues. CDR3 in amino acids: CASSLGQGSSYGYTF. DNA for the CDR3: TGTGCCAGCAGCTTGGGACAGGGATCGTCCTATGGCTACACCTTC.

A single count supports this clone. This chain links TRBV6-5 with TRBJ1-5; D perhaps matches TRBD1 (5 bases). The CDR3 sequence is 15 residues long. From germline, CDR1 is MNHEY and CDR2 SVGAGI. V gave up 5 bases and J gave up 3 bases, with 14 bases separating them. CDR3 residues: CASSINRLSNQPQHF. CDR3 sequence (DNA): TGTGCCAGCAGTATAAACAGGCTTTCCAATCAGCCCCAGCATTTT.

The CDR3, as DNA: TGTGCCAGCTCACGCCAGGGGGTCTTATCCTACGAGCAGTACTTC. This gives the protein CASSRQGVLSYEQYF. The chain uses TRBV18 and TRBJ2-7; TRBD1 matches 7 bases. With V trimmed by 4 bases and J by 1 base, 7 bases remained unmatched. The CDR3 has 15 residues. Germline V gene lookup returns CDR1 KGHSH and CDR2 LQKENI.

The rearrangement links TRBV2 to TRBJ1-4; a weak D match, TRBD1 (5 bases). CDR1 is SNHLY, CDR2 FYNNEI, per germline. V was trimmed by 6 bases and J by 6 bases, leaving 11 bases between them. The CDR3 has 13 residues. CDR3 residues: CASSQGFDEKLFF. The DNA for the CDR3 is TGTGCCAGCAGCCAGGGTTTTGATGAAAAACTGTTTTTT.

The V call is TRBV3-1 (or the pseudogene TRBV3-2), the J call TRBJ1-1; no definite D call. CDR1 and CDR2 (germline): LGHDT, YNNKEL (reference sequence). This CDR3 is 16 amino acids long. V gave up 4 bases and J gave up 7 bases, with 22 bases separating them. CDR3 residues: CASSPSHAAVWREAFF. Here the CDR3 DNA reads TGTGCCAGCAGCCCTAGCCATGCGGCCGTCTGGCGTGAAGCTTTCTTT.

The gene calls are TRBV24-1 and TRBJ1-1; TRBD1 agrees at 12 bases. V trimming: 5 bases; J trimming: 0 bases; junction bases outside the gene matches: 6. This CDR3 has 17 amino acids. Germline CDR1 KGHDR, CDR2 SFDVKD. The CDR3 here is CATSGRGQGALNTEAFF. The CDR3 region has the DNA TGTGCCACCAGTGGTAGGGGACAGGGGGCCCTGAACACTGAAGCTTTCTTT.

The V gene is TRBV5-1, the J gene TRBJ1-2; TRBD1 matches 7 bases. The CDR3 contains 15 residues. The trim removed 0 bases at V and 2 bases at J, leaving 4 bases unmatched. Germline-derived CDR1 and CDR2 are SGHRS and YFSETQ. For the CDR3, the DNA is TGCGCCAGCAGCTTGGCGTCACAGGGGAACTATGGCTACACCTTC. Encoded protein: CASSLASQGNYGYTF.

The rearrangement uses TRBV2 and TRBJ1-4, with D possibly matching TRBD1 (6 bases). The CDR3 spans 13 residues. CDR1 is SNHLY, CDR2 FYNNEI, per germline. CDR3 nucleotide sequence: TGTGCTACTGAAAGGGGGATCGATGAAAAACTGTTTTTT. Residues: CATERGIDEKLFF.

This chain joins TRBV18 and TRBJ2-7; D call uncertain. Germline CDR1 is KGHSH and CDR2 is LQKENI. The V and J ends lost 5 bases and 4 bases respectively, with 9 bases between them. CDR3 length equals 12 residues. The CDR3 protein is CASSAQSYEQYF. The CDR3 bases are TGTGCCAGCTCAGCCCAGTCTTACGAGCAGTACTTC.

The J gene is TRBJ1-1, the V gene TRBV24-1, with 8 bases that match TRBD1. Germline CDR1 reads KGHDR; CDR2 reads SFDVKD. V lost 0 bases to trimming and J lost 6 bases; unmatched junction nucleotides: 11. CDR3 length: 17 amino acids. CDR3 bases: TGTGCCACCAGTGATTTGACACGGAGACAGGGGTCCCCTGAAGCTTTCTTT. Amino acids: CATSDLTRRQGSPEAFF.

The chain recombines TRBV6-5 with TRBJ1-5, with D tentatively TRBD1 (5 bases). This CDR3 contains 14 residues. Germline assignment: CDR1 MNHEY and CDR2 SVGAGI. The V end lost 7 bases, the J end lost 0 bases, and 10 bases lay between the germline ends. The CDR3 DNA follows: TGTGCCAGCATGCGGGGCGCTAGCAATCAGCCCCAGCATTTT. It encodes CASMRGASNQPQHF.

This chain links TRBV2 with TRBJ1-2, with D possibly TRBD1 on 5 matching bases. This CDR3 region has 17 residues. Trimming left V 7 bases short and J 0 bases short, with 21 bases between. The germline CDR1 and CDR2 sequences are SNHLY and FYNNEI. The CDR3 DNA is TGTGCCAGCATAGGTCAAGACACCGTCAGGGCTAACTATGGCTACACCTTC. Its translation: CASIGQDTVRANYGYTF.